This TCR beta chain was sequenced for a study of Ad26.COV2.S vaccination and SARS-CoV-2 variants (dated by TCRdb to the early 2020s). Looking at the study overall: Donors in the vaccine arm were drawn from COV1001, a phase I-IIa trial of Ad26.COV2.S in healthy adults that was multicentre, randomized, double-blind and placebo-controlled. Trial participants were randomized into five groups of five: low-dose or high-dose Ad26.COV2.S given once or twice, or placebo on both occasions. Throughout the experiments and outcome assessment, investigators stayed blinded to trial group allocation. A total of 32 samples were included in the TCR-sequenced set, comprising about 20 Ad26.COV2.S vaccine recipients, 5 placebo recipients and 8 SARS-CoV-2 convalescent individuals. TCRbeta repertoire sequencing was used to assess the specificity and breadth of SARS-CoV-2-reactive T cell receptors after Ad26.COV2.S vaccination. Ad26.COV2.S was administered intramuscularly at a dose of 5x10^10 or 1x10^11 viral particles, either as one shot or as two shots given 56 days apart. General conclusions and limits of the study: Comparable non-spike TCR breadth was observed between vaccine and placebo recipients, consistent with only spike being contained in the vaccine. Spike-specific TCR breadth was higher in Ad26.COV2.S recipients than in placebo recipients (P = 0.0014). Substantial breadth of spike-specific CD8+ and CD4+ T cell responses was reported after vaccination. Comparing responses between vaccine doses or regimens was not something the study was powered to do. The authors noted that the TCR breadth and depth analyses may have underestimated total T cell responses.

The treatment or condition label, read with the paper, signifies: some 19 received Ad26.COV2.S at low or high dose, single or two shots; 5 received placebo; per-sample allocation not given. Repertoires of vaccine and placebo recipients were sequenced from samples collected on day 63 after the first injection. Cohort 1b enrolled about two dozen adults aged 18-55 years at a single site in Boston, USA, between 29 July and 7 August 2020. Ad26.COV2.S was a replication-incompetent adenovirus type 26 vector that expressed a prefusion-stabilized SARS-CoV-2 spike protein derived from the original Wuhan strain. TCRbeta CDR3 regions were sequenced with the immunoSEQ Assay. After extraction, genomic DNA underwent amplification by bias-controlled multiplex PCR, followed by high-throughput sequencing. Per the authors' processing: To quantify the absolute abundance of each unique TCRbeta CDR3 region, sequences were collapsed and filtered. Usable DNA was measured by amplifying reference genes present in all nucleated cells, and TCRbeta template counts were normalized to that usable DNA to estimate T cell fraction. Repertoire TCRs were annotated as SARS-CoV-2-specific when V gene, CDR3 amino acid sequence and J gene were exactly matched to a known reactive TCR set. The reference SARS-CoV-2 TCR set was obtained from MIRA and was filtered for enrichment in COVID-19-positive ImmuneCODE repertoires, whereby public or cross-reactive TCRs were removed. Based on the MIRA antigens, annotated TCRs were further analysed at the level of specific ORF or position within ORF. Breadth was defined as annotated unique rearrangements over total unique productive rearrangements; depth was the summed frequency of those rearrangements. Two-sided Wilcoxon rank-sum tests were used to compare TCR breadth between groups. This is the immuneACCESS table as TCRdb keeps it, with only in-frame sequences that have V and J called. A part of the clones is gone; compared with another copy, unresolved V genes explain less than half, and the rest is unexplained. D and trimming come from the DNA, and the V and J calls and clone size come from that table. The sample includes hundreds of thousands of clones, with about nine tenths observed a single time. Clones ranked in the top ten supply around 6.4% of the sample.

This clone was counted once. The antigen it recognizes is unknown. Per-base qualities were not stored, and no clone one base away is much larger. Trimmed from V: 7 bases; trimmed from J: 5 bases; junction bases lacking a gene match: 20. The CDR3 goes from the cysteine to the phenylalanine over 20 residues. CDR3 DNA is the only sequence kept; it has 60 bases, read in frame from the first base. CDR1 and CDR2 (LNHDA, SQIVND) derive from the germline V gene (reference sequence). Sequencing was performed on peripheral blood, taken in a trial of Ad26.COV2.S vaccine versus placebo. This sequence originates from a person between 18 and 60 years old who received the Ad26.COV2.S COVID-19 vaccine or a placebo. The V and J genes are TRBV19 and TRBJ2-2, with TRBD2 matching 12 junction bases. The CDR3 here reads CASTPRVLAGGPVLTGELFF. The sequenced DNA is TGTGCCAGTACCCCAAGGGTCCTAGCGGGAGGGCCGGTTCTAACCGGGGAGCTGTTTTTT.